The clone carrying this TCR beta chain was observed at least ten times. Antigen specificity is unknown. The data originate from a study of shared clonotypes between healthy human individuals. Findings and limits, study-wide: A small donor pool kept down the genetic and exposure-history diversity that was represented. Among non-shared clonotypes, generation probabilities were lower than among those shared by all four donors. Clonotype sharing among the donors was expected to vary with sequencing depth.

Germline CDR1 and CDR2: SQVTM and ANQGSEA. Deletions cut 5 bases from V and 4 bases from J, with 20 bases between. CDR3 length: 15 residues. Once extracted for a subset, genomic DNA was divided evenly among several immunoSEQ plates. Data came from immunoSEQ multiplex PCR; TCRdb stores just in-frame clones and leaves some out. The table has over 2 million clones, roughly 96% seen once. The source of this sequence is a man younger than 30 in good health. The V call is TRBV29-1, the J call TRBJ1-2; D uncertain. Specimen: naive CD4+ T cells sorted from blood. Subset indicated: CD45RA+ positively selected. The CDR3 DNA reads as TGCAGCGTTTGGGCAGGAACTAGCTTTGGCTATGGCTACACCTTC. It is translated as CSVWAGTSFGYGYTF.